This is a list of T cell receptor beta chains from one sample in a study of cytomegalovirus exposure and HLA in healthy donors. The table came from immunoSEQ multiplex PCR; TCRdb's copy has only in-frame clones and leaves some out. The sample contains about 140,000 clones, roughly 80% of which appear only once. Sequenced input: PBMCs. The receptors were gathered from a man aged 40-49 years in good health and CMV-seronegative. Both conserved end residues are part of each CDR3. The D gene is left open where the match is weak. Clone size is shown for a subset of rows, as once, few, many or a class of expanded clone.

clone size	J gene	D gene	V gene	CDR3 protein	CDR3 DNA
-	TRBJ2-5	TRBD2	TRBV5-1	CASSDAGGETQYF	TGCGCCAGCAGCGACGCGGGGGGGGAGACCCAGTACTTC
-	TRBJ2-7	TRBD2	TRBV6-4	CASSDLTSGGLAYEQYF	TGTGCCAGCAGTGACTTGACTAGCGGGGGACTGGCCTACGAGCAGTACTTC
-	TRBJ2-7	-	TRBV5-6	CASSGPGDGPFYEQYF	TGTGCCAGCAGCGGGCCCGGCGACGGCCCCTTCTACGAGCAGTACTTC
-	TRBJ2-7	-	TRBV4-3	CASSQGNRGSYEQYF	TGCGCCAGCAGCCAAGGGAACCGGGGGTCCTACGAGCAGTACTTC
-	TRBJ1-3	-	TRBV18	CASSAGPLSGNTIYF	TGTGCCAGCTCCGCGGGGCCACTCTCTGGAAACACCATATATTTT
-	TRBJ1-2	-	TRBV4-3	CASSLSRGGGGNGYTF	TGCGCCAGCAGCCTTTCAAGGGGAGGGGGGGGGAATGGCTACACCTTC
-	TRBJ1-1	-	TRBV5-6	CASSLGPDSLLTEAFF	TGTGCCAGCAGCTTAGGGCCCGACAGTCTCCTCACTGAAGCTTTCTTT
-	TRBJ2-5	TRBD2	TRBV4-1	CASSQGLAANQETQYF	TGCGCCAGCAGCCAGGGACTAGCCGCTAACCAAGAGACCCAGTACTTC
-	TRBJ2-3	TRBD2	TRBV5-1	CASRLGLAGGLALDTQYF	TGCGCCAGCAGGTTAGGACTAGCGGGGGGGTTGGCACTGGATACGCAGTATTTT
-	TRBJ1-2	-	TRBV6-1	CASGSRGNPDYGYTF	TGTGCCAGTGGGTCACGAGGAAACCCGGACTATGGCTACACCTTC
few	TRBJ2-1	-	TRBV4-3	CASSQSGTGRSSYNEQFF	TGCGCCAGCAGCCAAAGCGGGACAGGACGGAGCTCCTACAATGAGCAGTTCTTC
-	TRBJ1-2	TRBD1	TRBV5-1	CASSLWTGGENGYTF	TGCGCCAGCAGCTTGTGGACAGGGGGCGAAAATGGCTACACCTTC
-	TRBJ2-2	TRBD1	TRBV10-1	CASTMDRGRLRGELFF	TGCGCCAGCACTATGGACAGGGGGCGCCTTCGGGGGGAGCTGTTTTTT
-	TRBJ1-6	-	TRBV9	CASSGGLHYSPLHF	TGTGCCAGCAGCGGAGGTTTGCACTATTCACCCCTCCACTTT
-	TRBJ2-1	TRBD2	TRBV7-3	CASSLSSGGNNEQFF	TGTGCCAGCAGCTTAAGCAGCGGGGGGAACAATGAGCAGTTCTTC
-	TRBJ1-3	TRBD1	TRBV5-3	CARSFPTGPSGNTIYF	TGTGCCAGAAGCTTCCCGACAGGGCCCTCTGGAAACACCATATATTTT
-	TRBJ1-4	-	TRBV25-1	CASRDNTRANEKLFF	TGTGCCAGCAGAGACAACACCAGAGCTAATGAAAAACTGTTTTTT
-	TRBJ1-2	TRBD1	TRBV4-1	CASSLGQPANYGYTF	TGCGCCAGCAGCCTGGGACAGCCCGCTAACTATGGCTACACCTTC
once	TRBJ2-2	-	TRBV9	CASSVEDPGREDTGELFF	TGTGCCAGCAGCGTAGAGGATCCCGGCAGGGAGGACACCGGGGAGCTGTTTTTT
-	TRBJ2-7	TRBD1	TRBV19	CANPKGAREYF	TGTGCCAACCCCAAGGGGGCGAGGGAGTACTTC
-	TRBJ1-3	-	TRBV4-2	CASSHGQQMSGNTIYF	TGTGCCAGCAGCCACGGACAGCAAATGTCTGGAAACACCATATATTTT
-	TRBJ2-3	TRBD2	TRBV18	CASSPPGLGAGTDTQYF	TGTGCCAGCTCACCACCGGGACTAGGGGCTGGCACAGATACGCAGTATTTT
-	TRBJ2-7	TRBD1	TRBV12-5	CASGQTGAALQYF	TGTGCTAGTGGACAGACAGGGGCCGCCCTGCAGTACTTC
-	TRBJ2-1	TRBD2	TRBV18	CASSPLLAGVGNNEQFF	TGTGCCAGCTCACCCCTTTTAGCGGGCGTGGGGAACAATGAGCAGTTCTTC
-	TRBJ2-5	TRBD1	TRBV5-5	CASSLARTGGVETQYF	TGTGCCAGCAGCTTGGCTAGGACAGGGGGCGTGGAGACCCAGTACTTC
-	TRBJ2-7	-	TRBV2	CASSLLGTNNYEQYF	TGTGCCAGCAGTCTTCTCGGGACAAATAACTACGAGCAGTACTTC
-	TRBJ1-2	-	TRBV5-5	CASSLFHRDNYGYTF	TGTGCCAGCAGCTTGTTTCACCGGGATAACTATGGCTACACCTTC
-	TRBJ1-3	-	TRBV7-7	CASSSGQGNTIYF	TGTGCCAGCAGCTCCGGACAGGGAAACACCATATATTTT
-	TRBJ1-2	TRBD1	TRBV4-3	CASSQEGVGTEIYGYTF	TGCGCCAGCAGCCAAGAAGGGGTCGGGACAGAAATCTATGGCTACACCTTC
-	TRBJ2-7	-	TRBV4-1	CASSSRDTRLPYEQYF	TGCGCCAGCAGCTCCCGGGACACCCGTTTACCCTACGAGCAGTACTTC
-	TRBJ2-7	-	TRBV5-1	CASTISGGNYEQYF	TGCGCCAGCACCATCTCGGGGGGCAATTACGAGCAGTACTTC
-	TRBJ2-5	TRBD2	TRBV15	CATSRGPSGGEETQYF	TGTGCCACCAGCAGAGGCCCTAGCGGGGGGGAAGAGACCCAGTACTTC
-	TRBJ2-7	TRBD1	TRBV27	CASRLGQGSYEQYF	TGTGCCAGCAGGTTGGGACAGGGCTCCTACGAGCAGTACTTC
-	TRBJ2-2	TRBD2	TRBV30	CAWSGVGGSDGELFF	TGTGCCTGGAGTGGAGTCGGGGGGAGCGACGGGGAGCTGTTTTTT
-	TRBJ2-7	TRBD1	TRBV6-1	CASTFGTEPGEQYF	TGTGCCAGCACATTTGGGACAGAACCTGGGGAGCAGTACTTC
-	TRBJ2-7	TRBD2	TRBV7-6	CASSPGGGREQYF	TGTGCCAGCAGCCCCGGGGGGGGGCGCGAGCAGTACTTC
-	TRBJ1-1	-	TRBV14	CASSQDSGDREAFF	TGTGCCAGCAGCCAAGATTCCGGGGATCGAGAAGCTTTCTTT